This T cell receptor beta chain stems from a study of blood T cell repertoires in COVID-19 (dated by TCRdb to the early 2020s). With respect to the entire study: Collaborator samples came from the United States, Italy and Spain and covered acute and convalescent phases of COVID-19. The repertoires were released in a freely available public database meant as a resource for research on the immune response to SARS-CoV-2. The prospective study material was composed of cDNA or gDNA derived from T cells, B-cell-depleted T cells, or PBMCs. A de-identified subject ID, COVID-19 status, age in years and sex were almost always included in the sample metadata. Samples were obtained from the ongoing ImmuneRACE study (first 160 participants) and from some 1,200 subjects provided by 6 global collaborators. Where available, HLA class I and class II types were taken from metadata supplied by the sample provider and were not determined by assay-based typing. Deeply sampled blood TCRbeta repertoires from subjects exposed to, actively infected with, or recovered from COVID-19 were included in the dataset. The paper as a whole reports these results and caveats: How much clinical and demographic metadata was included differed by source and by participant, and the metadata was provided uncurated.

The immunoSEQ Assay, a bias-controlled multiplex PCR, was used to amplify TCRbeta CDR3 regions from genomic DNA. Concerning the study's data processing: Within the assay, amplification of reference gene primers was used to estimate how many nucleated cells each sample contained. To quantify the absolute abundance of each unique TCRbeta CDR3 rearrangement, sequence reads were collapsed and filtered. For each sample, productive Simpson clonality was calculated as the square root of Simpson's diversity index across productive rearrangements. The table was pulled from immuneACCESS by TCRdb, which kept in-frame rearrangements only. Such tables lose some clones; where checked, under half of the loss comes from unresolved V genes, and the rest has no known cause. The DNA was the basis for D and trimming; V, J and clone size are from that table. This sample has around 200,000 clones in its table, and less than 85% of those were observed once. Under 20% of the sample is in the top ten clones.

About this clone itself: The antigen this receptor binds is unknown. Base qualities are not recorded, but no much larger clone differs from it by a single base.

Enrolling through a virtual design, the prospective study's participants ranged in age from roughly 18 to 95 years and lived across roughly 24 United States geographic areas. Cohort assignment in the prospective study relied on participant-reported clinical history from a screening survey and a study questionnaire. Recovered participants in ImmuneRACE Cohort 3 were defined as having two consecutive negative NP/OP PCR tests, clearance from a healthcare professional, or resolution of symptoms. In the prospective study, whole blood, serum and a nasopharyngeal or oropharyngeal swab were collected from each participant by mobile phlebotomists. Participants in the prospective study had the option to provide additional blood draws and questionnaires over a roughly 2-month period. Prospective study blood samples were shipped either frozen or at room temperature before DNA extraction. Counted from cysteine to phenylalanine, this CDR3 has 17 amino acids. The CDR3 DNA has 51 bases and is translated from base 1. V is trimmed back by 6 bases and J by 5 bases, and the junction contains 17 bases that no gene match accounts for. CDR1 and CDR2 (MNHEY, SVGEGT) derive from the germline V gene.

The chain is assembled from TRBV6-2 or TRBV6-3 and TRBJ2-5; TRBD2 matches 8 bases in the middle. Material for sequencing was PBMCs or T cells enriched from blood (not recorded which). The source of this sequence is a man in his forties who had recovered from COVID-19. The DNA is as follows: TGTGCCAGCAGCACCAACCTAGGCGGGGGGCGAGGGGAGACCCAGTACTTC. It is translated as CASSTNLGGGRGETQYF.